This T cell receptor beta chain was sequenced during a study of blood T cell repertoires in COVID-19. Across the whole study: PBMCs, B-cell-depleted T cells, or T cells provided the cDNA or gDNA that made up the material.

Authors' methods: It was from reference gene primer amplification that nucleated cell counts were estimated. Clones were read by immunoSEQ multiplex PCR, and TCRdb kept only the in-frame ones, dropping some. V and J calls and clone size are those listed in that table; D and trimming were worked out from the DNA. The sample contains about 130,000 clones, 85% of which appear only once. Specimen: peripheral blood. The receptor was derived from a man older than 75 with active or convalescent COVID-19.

CDR3 coding DNA: TGTGCCAGCACCCCCGGAGACAGGGTCCCCTATGGCTACACCTTC. Translation gives CASTPGDRVPYGYTF. The rearrangement links TRBV5-4 to TRBJ1-2, with 7 bases identical to TRBD1. Losses at the gene ends were 6 bases for V and 4 bases for J; bases not matched to a gene: 12. CDR3 length: 15 amino acids. Germline lookup yields CDR1 SGHNT and CDR2 YYREEE (reference sequence).